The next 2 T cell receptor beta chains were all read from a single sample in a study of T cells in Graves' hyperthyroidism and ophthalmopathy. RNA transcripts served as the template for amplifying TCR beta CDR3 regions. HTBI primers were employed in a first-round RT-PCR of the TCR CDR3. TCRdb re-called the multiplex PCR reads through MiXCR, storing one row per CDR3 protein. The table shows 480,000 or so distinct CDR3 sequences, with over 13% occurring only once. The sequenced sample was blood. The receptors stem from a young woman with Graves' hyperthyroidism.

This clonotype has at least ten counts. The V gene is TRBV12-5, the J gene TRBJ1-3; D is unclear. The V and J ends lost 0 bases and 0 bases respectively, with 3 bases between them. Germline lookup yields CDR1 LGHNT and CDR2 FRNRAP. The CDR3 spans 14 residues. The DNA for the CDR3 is TGTGCTAGTGGTTTGGTACCCTCTGGAAACACCATATATTTT. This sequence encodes CASGLVPSGNTIYF.

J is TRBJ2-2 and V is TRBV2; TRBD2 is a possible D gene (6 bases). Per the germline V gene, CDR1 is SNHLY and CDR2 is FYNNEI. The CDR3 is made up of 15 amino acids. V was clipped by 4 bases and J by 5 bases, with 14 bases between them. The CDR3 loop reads CASSGQGGGTGELFF. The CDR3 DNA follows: TGTGCCAGCAGTGGTCAGGGAGGAGGTACCGGGGAGCTGTTTTTT.